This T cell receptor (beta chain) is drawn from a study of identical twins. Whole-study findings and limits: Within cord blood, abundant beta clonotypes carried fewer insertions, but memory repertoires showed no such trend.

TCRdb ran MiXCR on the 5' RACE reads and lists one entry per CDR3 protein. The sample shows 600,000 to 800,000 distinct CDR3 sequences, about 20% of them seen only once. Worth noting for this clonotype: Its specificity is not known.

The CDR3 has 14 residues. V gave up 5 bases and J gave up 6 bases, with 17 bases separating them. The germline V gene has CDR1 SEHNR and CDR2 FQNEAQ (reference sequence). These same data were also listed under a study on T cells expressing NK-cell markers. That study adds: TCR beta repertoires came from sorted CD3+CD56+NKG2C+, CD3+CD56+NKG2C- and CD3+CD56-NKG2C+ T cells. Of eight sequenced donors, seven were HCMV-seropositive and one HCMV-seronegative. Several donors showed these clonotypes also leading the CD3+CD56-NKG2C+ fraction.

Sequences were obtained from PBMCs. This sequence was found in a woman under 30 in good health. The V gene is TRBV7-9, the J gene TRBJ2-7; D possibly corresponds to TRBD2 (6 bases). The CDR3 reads CASSPSLGLAEQYF. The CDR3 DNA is TGTGCCAGCAGCCCCAGTTTGGGACTGGCCGAGCAGTACTTC.